This T cell receptor (beta chain) emerged from a study of shared clonotypes between healthy human individuals. As handled by the study authors: Because ImmunoSEQ provided only junction sequences with no quality scores, the filtering differed. Sequencing used immunoSEQ multiplex PCR; TCRdb keeps in-frame clones, though not all of them. V, J and clone size were drawn from that table, and D and trimming were deduced from the DNA. The sample yields a few million clones, 85% to 95% seen once. The ends were cut back, 6 bases at V and 6 bases at J, with 34 bases in the middle. Looked up from germline, CDR1 is MDHEN and CDR2 is SYDVKM. CDR3 length equals 20 residues.

Sequencing was performed on naive CD4+ T cells from PBMCs. The subset was: CD45RA+ positively selected. The origin of this receptor is a man aged 18 to 29 in good health. Some clones in this sample may be carry-over from other donors' samples. This chain joins TRBV28 and TRBJ2-3, with unresolved D. CDR3: CASSQLTVSYHTPPPDTQYF. DNA for the CDR3: TGTGCCAGCAGCCAACTCACAGTTTCCTACCATACGCCCCCACCCGATACGCAGTATTTT.